This T cell receptor (beta chain) was observed in a study of blood T cells in healthy people across ages. Whole-study findings and limits: Observed TCR beta diversity showed a strong correlation with the percentage of naive T cells as measured by flow cytometry. What prevented conclusive comparison of naive and antigen-experienced cells was that PBMCs were unsorted.

CDR1 and CDR2 (germline): SGHTA, FQGTGA. The CDR3 spans 13 residues. V lost 5 bases, J lost 6 bases, and 12 bases lay in between. A second roughly 6 to 11 cycle PCR used barcoded and J-beta primers. A 12-random-nucleotide template-switch adaptor tagged each cDNA molecule. In TCRdb, the 5' RACE reads were re-called with MiXCR into one record per CDR3 protein. The sample includes 500,000 to 700,000 distinct CDR3 sequences, about 30% seen only once; the top ten take less than 20%. About this clonotype: Its antigen is not identified.

The receptor was isolated from a woman older than 75 in good health. The chain recombines TRBV7-3 with TRBJ2-3; D is undetermined. The sample consisted of blood. CDR3 nucleotides: TGTGCCAGCAGCCCCTCGTCGAGGGATACGCAGTATTTT. As protein: CASSPSSRDTQYF.